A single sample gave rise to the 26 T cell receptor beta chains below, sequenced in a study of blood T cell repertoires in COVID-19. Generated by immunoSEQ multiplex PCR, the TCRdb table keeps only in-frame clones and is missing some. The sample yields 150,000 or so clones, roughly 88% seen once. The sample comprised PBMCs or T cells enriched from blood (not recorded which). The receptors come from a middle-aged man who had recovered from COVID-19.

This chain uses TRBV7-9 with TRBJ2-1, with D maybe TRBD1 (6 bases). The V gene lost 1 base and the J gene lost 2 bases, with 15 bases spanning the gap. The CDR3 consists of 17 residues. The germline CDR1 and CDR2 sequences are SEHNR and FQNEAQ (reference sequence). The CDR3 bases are TGTGCCAGCAGCTTAGTCGCGTGGGGGCGACCCTACAATGAGCAGTTCTTC. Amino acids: CASSLVAWGRPYNEQFF.

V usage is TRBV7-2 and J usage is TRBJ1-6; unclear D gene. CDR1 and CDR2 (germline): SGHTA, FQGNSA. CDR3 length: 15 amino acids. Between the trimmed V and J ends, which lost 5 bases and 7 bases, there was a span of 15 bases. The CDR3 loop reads CASSGRARGNSPLHF. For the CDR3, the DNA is TGTGCCAGCAGCGGCCGGGCCCGGGGAAATTCACCCCTCCACTTT.

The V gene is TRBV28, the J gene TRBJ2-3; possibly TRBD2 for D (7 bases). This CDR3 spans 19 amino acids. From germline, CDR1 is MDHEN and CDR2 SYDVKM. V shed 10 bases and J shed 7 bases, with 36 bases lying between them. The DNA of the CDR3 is TGTGCCACCAAATTGGGAGGCACTCTGGGGGGGCCTTCAGTGTATACGCAGTATTTT. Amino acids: CATKLGGTLGGPSVYTQYF.

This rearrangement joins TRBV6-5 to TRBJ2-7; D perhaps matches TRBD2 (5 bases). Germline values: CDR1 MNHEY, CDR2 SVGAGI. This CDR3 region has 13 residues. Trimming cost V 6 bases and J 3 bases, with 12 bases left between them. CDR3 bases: TGTGCCAGCAGCGGAGGCAGGCGCTACGAGCAGTACTTC. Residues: CASSGGRRYEQYF.

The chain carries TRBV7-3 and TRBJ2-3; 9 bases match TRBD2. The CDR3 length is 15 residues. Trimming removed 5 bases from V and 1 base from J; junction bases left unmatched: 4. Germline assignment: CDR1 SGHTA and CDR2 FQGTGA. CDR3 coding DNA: TGTGCCAGCAGCCCAAGGACTAGCGGCACAGATACGCAGTATTTT. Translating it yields CASSPRTSGTDTQYF.

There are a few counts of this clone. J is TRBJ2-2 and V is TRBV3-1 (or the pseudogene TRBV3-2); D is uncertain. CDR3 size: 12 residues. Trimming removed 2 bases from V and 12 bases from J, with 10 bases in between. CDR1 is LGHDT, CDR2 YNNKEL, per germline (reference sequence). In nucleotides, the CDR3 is TGTGCCAGCAGCCAAAACGAGAACCAGCTGTTTTTT. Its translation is CASSQNENQLFF.

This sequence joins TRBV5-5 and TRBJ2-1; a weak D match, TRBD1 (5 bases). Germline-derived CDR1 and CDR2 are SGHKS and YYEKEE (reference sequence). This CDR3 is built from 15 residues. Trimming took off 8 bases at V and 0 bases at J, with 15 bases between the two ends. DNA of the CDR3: TGTGCCAGTCTGCAAGGGGCAACCTCCTACAATGAGCAGTTCTTC. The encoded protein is CASLQGATSYNEQFF.

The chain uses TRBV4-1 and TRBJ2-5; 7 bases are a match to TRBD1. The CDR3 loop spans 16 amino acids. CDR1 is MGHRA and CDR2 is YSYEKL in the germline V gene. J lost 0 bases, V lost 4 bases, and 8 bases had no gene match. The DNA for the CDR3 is TGCGCCAGCAGCCGCGGACAGGCGACGTACCAAGAGACCCAGTACTTC. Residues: CASSRGQATYQETQYF.

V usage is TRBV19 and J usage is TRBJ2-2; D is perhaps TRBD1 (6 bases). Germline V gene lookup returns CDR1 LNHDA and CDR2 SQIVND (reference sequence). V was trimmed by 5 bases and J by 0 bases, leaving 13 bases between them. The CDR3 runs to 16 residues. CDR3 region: CASSSGGLTNTGELFF. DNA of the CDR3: TGTGCCAGTAGTTCTGGGGGCCTCACGAACACCGGGGAGCTGTTTTTT. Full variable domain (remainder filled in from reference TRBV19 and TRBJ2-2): DGGITQSPKYLFRKEGQNVTLSCEQNLNHDAMYWYRQDPGQGLRLIYYSQIVNDFQKGDIAEGYSVSREKKESFPLTVTSAQKNPTAFYLCASSSGGLTNTGELFFGEGSRLTVL.

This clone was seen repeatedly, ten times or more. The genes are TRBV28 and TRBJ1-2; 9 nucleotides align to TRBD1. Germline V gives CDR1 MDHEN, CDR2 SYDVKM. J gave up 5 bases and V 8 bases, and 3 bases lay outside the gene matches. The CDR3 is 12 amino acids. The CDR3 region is CASLDRGYGYTF. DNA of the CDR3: TGTGCCAGCTTGGACAGGGGATATGGCTACACCTTC.

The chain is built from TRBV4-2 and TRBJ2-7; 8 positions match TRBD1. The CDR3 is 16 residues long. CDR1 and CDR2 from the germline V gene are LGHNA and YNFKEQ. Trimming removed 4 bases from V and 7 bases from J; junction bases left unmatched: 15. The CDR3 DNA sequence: TGTGCCAGCAGCCCCGACCGGGACAGGATTAGAGGGGAGCAGTACTTC. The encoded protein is CASSPDRDRIRGEQYF.

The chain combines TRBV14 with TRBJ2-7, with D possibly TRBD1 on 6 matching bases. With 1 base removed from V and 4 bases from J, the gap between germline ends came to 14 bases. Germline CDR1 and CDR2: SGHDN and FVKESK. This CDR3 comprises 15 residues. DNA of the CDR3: TGTGCCAGCAGCCAAGGACAGGCGGGCTATTACGAGCAGTACTTC. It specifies CASSQGQAGYYEQYF.

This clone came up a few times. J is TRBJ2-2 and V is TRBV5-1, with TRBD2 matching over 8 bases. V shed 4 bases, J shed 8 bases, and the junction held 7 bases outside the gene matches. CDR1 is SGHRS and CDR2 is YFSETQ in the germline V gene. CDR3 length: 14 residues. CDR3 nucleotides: TGCGCCAGCAGCCCCGGGGGGGCTGGAGGGGAGCTGTTTTTT. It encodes CASSPGGAGGELFF.

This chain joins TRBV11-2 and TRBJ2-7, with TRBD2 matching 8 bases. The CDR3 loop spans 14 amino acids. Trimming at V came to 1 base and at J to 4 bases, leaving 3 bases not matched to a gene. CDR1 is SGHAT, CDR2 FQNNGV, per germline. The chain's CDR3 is CASSLVSGVYEQYF. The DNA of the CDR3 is TGTGCCAGCAGCTTAGTTAGCGGGGTGTACGAGCAGTACTTC.

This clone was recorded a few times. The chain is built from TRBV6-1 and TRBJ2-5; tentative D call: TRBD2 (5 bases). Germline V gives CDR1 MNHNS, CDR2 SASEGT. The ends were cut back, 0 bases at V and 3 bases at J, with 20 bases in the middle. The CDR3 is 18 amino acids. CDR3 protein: CASSEAPLGAATKETQYF. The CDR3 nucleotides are TGTGCCAGCAGTGAAGCCCCCTTGGGAGCGGCCACGAAAGAGACCCAGTACTTC.

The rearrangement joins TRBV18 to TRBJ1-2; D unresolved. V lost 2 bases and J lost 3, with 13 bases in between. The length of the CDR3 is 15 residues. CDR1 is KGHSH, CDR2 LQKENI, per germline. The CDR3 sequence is CASSPSGVRDYGYTF. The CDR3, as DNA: TGTGCCAGCTCACCATCGGGAGTACGGGACTATGGCTACACCTTC.

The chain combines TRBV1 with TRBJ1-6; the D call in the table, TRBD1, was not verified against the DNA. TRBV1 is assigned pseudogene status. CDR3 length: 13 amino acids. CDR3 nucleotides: TGCACCAGCAGCCAGAGGGGGCACTCACCCCTCCACTTT. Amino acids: CTSSQRGHSPLHF.

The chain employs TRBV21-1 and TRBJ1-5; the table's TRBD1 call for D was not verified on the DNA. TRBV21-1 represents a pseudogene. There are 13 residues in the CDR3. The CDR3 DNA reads TGTGCCAGCATCCGACAGGGGAGGCAGCCCCAGCATTTT. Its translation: CASIRQGRQPQHF.

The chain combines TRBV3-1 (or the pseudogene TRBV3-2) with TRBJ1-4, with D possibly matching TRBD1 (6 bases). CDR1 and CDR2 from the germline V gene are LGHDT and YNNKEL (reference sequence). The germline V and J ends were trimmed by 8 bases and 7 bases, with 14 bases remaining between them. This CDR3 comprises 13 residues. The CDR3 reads CASSQGGGEKLFF. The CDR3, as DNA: TGTGCCAGCTCACAGGGCGGGGGTGAAAAACTGTTTTTT.

The CDR3 coding sequence is TGTGCCAGCAGCCCAATGAGGGTGGGAGGAAACACCATATATTTT. The encoded protein is CASSPMRVGGNTIYF. The chain carries TRBV4-2 and TRBJ1-3; D remains ambiguous. V was cut by 4 bases and J by 4 bases, with 14 bases left in between. This CDR3 has 15 residues. Germline V gene lookup returns CDR1 LGHNA and CDR2 YNFKEQ.

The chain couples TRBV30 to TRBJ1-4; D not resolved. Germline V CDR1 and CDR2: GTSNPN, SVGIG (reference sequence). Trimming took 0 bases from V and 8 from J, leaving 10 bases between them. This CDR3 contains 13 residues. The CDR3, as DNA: TGTGCCTGGAGTGTCCCAGGTAACGAAAAACTGTTTTTT. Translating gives CAWSVPGNEKLFF.

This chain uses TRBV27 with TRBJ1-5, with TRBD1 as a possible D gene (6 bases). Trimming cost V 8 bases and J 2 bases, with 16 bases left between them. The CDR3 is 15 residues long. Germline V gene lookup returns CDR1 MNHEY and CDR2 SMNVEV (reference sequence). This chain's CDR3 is CASRPGGAGNQPQHF. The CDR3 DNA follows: TGTGCCAGCCGCCCGGGGGGCGCGGGCAATCAGCCCCAGCATTTT.

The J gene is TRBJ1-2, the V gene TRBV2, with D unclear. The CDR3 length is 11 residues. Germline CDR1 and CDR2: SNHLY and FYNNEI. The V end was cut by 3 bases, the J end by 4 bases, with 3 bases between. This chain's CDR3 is CASSDSYGYTF. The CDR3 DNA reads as TGTGCCAGCAGTGATAGCTATGGCTACACCTTC. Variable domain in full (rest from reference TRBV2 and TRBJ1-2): EPEVTQTPSHQVTQMGQEVILRCVPISNHLYFYWYRQILGQKVEFLVSFYNNEISEKSEIFDDQFSVERPDGSNFTLKIRSTKLEDSAMYFCASSDSYGYTFGSGTRLTVV.

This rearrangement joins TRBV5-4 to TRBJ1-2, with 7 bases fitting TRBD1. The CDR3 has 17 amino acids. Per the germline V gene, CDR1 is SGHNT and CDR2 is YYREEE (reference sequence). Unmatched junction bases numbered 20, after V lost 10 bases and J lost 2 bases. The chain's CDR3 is CAGNRREASTGNYGYTF. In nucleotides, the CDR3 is TGTGCCGGCAACCGACGCGAGGCCTCGACAGGGAACTATGGCTACACCTTC.

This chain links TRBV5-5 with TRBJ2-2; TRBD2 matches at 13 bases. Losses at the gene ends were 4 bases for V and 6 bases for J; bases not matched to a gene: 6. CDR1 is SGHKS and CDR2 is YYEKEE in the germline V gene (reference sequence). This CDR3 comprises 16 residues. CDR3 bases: TGTGCCAGCAGCACACTAGCGGGGGGGCCCTCCGGGGAGCTGTTTTTT. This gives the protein CASSTLAGGPSGELFF.

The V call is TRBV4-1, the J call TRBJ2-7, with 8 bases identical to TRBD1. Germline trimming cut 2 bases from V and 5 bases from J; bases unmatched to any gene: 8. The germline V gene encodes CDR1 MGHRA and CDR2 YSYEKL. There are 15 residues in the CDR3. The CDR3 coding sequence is TGCGCCAGCAGCCAAAGGACAGGGACATTCCACGAGCAGTACTTC. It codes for CASSQRTGTFHEQYF.